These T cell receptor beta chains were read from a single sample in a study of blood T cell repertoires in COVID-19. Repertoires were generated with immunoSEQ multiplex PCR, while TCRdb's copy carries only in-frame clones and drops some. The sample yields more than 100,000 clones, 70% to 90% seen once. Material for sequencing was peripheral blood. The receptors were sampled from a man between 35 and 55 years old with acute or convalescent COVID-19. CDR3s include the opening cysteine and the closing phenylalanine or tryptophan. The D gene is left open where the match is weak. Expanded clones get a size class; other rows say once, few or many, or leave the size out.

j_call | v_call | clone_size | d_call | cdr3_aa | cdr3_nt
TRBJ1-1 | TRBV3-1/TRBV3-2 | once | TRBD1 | CASSQAHTGGGTEAFF | TGTGCCAGCAGCCAGGCACATACAGGGGGGGGGACTGAAGCTTTCTTT
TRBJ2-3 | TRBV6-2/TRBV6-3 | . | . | CASSPPGTDTQYF | TGTGCCAGCAGCCCTCCCGGGACAGATACGCAGTATTTT
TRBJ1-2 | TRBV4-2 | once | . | CASSQDEAANYGYTF | TGTGCCAGCAGCCAAGACGAGGCAGCTAACTATGGCTACACCTTC
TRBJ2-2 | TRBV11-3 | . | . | CASSLSTQNTGELFF | TGTGCCAGCAGCTTATCCACTCAGAACACCGGGGAGCTGTTTTTT
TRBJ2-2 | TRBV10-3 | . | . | CAISESTTGELFF | TGTGCCATCAGTGAGTCAACTACCGGGGAGCTGTTTTTT
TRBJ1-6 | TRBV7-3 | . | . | CASSLHGADSPLHF | TGTGCCAGCAGCTTGCATGGGGCGGATTCACCCCTCCACTTT
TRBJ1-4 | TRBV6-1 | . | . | CASSEVWGGEKLFF | TGTGCCAGCAGTGAAGTCTGGGGGGGGGAAAAACTGTTTTTT
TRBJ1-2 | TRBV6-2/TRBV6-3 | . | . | CASSPRGYGYTF | TGTGCCAGCAGTCCCCGGGGCTATGGCTACACCTTC
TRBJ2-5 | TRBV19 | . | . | CASSIQGETQYF | TGTGCCAGTAGTATACAGGGCGAGACCCAGTACTTC
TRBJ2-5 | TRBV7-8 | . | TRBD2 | CASSPPGLAGGGETQYF | TGTGCCAGCAGCCCCCCGGGACTAGCGGGGGGCGGAGAGACCCAGTACTTC
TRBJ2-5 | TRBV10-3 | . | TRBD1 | CAISDSRDRAQETQYF | TGTGCCATCAGTGACAGCCGGGACAGGGCGCAAGAGACCCAGTACTTC
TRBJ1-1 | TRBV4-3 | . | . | CASSQEIGTVNTEAFF | TGCGCCAGCAGCCAAGAAATAGGAACAGTTAACACTGAAGCTTTCTTT
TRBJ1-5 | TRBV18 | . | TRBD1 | CASSPETGVGNQPQHF | TGTGCCAGCTCACCTGAGACAGGGGTTGGCAATCAGCCCCAGCATTTT
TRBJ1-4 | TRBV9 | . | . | CASSVGQFEEKLFF | TGTGCCAGCAGCGTAGGACAATTTGAAGAAAAACTGTTTTTT
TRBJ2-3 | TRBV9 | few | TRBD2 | CASSVRAGGADTQYF | TGTGCCAGCAGCGTAAGGGCGGGAGGGGCAGATACGCAGTATTTT
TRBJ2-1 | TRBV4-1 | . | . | CASSQSPTDHNEQFF | TGCGCCAGCAGCCAATCACCGACAGACCACAATGAGCAGTTCTTC
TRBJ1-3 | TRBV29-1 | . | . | CSAQAPGSRNTIYF | TGCAGCGCCCAGGCGCCAGGGTCGAGAAACACCATATATTTT
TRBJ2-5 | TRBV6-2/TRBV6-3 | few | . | CASSYEEYQETQYF | TGTGCCAGCAGTTATGAGGAGTACCAAGAGACCCAGTACTTC
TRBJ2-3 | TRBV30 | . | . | CAWRPRTSTDTQYF | TGTGCCTGGAGGCCTAGGACTAGCACAGATACGCAGTATTTT
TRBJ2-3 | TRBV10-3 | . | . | CAIRAGDPTDTQYF | TGTGCCATCAGGGCAGGTGACCCCACAGATACGCAGTATTTT
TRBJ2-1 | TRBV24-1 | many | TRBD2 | CATSALRTSGYNEQFF | TGTGCCACCAGTGCCCTGAGGACTAGCGGGTACAATGAGCAGTTCTTC
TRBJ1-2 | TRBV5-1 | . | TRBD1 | CASSVGTGVGYTF | TGCGCCAGCAGCGTCGGGACAGGGGTCGGCTACACCTTC
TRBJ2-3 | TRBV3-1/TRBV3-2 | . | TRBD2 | CASSRSAGVSTDTQYF | TGTGCCAGCAGCCGGTCGGCGGGGGTCAGCACAGATACGCAGTATTTT
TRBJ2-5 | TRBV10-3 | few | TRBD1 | CAISADREETQYF | TGTGCCATCAGTGCGGACAGGGAAGAGACCCAGTACTTC
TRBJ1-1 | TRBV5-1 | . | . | CASSSMGGGNTEAFF | TGCGCCAGCAGCTCAATGGGGGGAGGGAACACTGAAGCTTTCTTT
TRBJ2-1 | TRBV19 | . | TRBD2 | CASSIQAGGPEEQFF | TGTGCCAGTAGTATACAAGCGGGAGGGCCGGAGGAGCAGTTCTTC
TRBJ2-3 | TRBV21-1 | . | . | CASTLPPGTGVTFPLTDTQYF | TGTGCCAGCACACTTCCCCCCGGGACAGGGGTGACATTCCCATTAACAGATACGCAGTATTTT
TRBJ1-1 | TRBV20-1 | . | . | CSASSPDTNTEAFF | TGCAGTGCTAGTAGTCCCGACACGAACACTGAAGCTTTCTTT
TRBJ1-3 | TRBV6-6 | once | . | CASSYSEVSGNTIYF | TGTGCCAGCAGTTACTCCGAGGTCTCTGGAAACACCATATATTTT
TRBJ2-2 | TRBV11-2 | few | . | CASRSVNTGELFF | TGTGCCAGCAGGTCCGTGAACACCGGGGAGCTGTTTTTT
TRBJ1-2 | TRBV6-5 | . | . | CASSYSYSDGYTF | TGTGCCAGCAGTTACTCATACTCGGATGGCTACACCTTC
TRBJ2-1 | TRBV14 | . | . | CASSSRGALHEQFF | TGTGCCAGCAGCAGCAGGGGGGCCCTCCATGAGCAGTTCTTC
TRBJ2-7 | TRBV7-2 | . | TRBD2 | CASSLEGTSYYEQYF | TGTGCCAGCAGCTTAGAAGGGACTAGCTACTACGAGCAGTACTTC
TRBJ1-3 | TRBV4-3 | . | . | CASSQEYSPPIYF | TGCGCCAGCAGCCAAGAATACAGCCCTCCCATATATTTT
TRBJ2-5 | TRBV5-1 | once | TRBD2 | CASSREVGGAKETQYF | TGCGCCAGCAGCCGTGAGGTCGGGGGGGCTAAAGAGACCCAGTACTTC
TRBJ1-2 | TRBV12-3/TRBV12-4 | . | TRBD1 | CASSYGQAGGYTF | TGTGCCAGCAGCTATGGACAGGCGGGTGGCTACACCTTC
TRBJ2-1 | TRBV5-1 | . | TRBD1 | CASSGQGWNEQFF | TGCGCCAGCAGCGGACAGGGGTGGAATGAGCAGTTCTTC
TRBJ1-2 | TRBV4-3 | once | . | CASSQGAAGPYYGYTF | TGCGCCAGCAGCCAGGGGGCGGCAGGGCCCTACTATGGCTACACCTTC
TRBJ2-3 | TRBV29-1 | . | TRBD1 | CSVPRPGQGYTDTQYF | TGCAGCGTGCCCCGCCCCGGACAGGGGTACACAGATACGCAGTATTTT
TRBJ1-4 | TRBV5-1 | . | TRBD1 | CASSWDRGEKLFF | TGCGCCAGCAGCTGGGACAGGGGTGAAAAACTGTTTTTT
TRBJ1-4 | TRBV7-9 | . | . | CASSFSGGVANEKLFF | TGTGCCAGCAGCTTTTCCGGGGGGGTTGCTAATGAAAAACTGTTTTTT
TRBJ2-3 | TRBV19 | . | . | CASSIKILSDTQYF | TGTGCCAGTAGTATTAAAATTTTATCAGATACGCAGTATTTT
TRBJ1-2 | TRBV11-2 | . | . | CASSLGTALYGYTF | TGTGCCAGCAGCTTAGGGACAGCCCTTTATGGCTACACCTTC
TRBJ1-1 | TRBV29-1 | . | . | CSVPGDDVFF | TGCAGCGTTCCCGGGGATGACGTTTTCTTT
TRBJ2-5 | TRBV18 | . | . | CASSRADETQYF | TGTGCCAGCTCACGGGCCGACGAGACCCAGTACTTC